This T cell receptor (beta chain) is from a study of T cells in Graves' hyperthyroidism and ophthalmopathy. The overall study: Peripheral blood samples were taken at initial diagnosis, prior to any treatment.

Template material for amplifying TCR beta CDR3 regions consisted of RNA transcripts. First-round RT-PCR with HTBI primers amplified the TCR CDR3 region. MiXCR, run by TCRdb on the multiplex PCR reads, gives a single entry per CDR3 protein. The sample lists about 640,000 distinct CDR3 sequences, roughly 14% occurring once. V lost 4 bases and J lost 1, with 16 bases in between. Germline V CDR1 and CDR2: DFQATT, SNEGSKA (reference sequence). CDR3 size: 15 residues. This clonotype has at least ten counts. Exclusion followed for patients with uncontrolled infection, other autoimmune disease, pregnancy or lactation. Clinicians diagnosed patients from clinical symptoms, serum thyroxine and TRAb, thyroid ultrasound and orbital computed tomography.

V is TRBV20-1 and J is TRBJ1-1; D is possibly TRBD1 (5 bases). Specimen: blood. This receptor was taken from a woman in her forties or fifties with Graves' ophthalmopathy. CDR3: CSAIKGPGGNTEAFF. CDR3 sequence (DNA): TGCAGTGCTATAAAGGGACCGGGGGGGAACACTGAAGCTTTCTTT.